The 10 T cell receptor beta chains below were found in one sample sequenced in a study of T cells in Graves' hyperthyroidism and ophthalmopathy. Regions amplified from RNA transcripts were the TCR beta CDR3 regions. The TCR CDR3 was amplified in a first-round RT-PCR using the HTBI primer set. TCRdb passed the multiplex PCR reads through MiXCR, listing each CDR3 protein once. The sample contains fewer than 550,000 distinct CDR3 sequences, less than 25% of which appear only once. The sample taken for sequencing was blood. The receptors were sampled from a woman between 25 and 40 years old with Graves' ophthalmopathy.

The DNA for the CDR3 is TGTGCCAGCAGTCCAAGCCCGGGAGCGCCCCAGCATTTT. Its protein is CASSPSPGAPQHF. The chain links TRBV2 to TRBJ1-5; D is uncertain. Germline CDR1 SNHLY, CDR2 FYNNEI. CDR3 length: 13 residues. Trimming shortened V by 5 bases and J by 9 bases, and 14 bases separated the two germline ends.

This clonotype was counted at least ten times. This chain joins TRBV20-1 and TRBJ1-1; tentatively, D is TRBD1 (5 bases). Trimming removed 3 bases at V and 0 bases at J, with 5 bases between. The length of the CDR3 is 12 residues. Germline V CDR1 and CDR2: DFQATT, SNEGSKA (reference sequence). Written as DNA, the CDR3 is TGCAGTGCTAGGACAGTGAACACTGAAGCTTTCTTT. Encoded protein: CSARTVNTEAFF.

This clonotype was detected only a few times. CDR3 residues: CASSSGTADTGELFF. Here the CDR3 DNA reads TGTGCCAGCTCCTCTGGAACAGCGGACACCGGGGAGCTGTTTTTT. The gene calls are TRBV27 and TRBJ2-2, with D maybe TRBD2 (5 bases). The CDR3 totals 15 residues. Per germline, CDR1 MNHEY and CDR2 SMNVEV (reference sequence). V was trimmed by 8 bases and J by 3 bases, leaving 16 bases between them.

A few counts support this clonotype. J is TRBJ1-6 and V is TRBV19; 7 positions agree with TRBD1. The CDR3 is 17 residues long. The V gene end was trimmed by 4 bases and the J gene end by 7 bases; junction bases not matched to a gene: 13. Germline lookup yields CDR1 LNHDA and CDR2 SQIVND (reference sequence). The CDR3 coding sequence is TGTGCCAGTAGTACCACTCAGCACAGGGGACGGAATTCACCCCTCCACTTT. It is translated as CASSTTQHRGRNSPLHF. Filled out from reference TRBV19 and TRBJ1-6, the complete variable domain reads DGGITQSPKYLFRKEGQNVTLSCEQNLNHDAMYWYRQDPGQGLRLIYYSQIVNDFQKGDIAEGYSVSREKKESFPLTVTSAQKNPTAFYLCASSTTQHRGRNSPLHFGNGTRLTVT.

The J gene is TRBJ1-1, the V gene TRBV20-1; the D gene is possibly TRBD1 (5 bases). With 0 bases removed from V and 6 bases from J, the gap between germline ends came to 17 bases. The CDR3 has 15 amino acids. Germline V gives CDR1 DFQATT, CDR2 SNEGSKA (reference sequence). CDR3 sequence: CSARDPHGRGSEAFF. The CDR3 nucleotides read TGCAGTGCTAGAGATCCCCACGGGAGGGGCTCTGAAGCTTTCTTT.

This clonotype was detected ten times or more. V is TRBV2 and J is TRBJ1-1; no reliable D call. Looked up from germline, CDR1 is SNHLY and CDR2 is FYNNEI. Trimming removed 7 bases from V and 4 bases from J, with 13 bases in between. The CDR3 consists of 13 residues. As DNA, the CDR3 is TGTGCCAGCATTGCGATCTATACCACTGAAGCTTTCTTT. It specifies CASIAIYTTEAFF.

This chain links TRBV11-2 with TRBJ2-4; 7 nucleotides match TRBD1. The CDR3 runs to 17 residues. Germline loops: CDR1 SGHAT, CDR2 FQNNGV. V dropped 5 bases and J dropped 0; count of bases not matched to a gene: 10. The CDR3 sequence is CASSGLTGIIAKNIQYF. For the CDR3, the DNA is TGTGCCAGCAGCGGACTGACAGGGATCATAGCCAAAAACATTCAGTACTTC.

The chain combines TRBV6-1 with TRBJ2-7; 7 bases agree with TRBD2. The CDR3 has 15 amino acids. CDR1 is MNHNS and CDR2 is SASEGT in the germline V gene. Trimming at V came to 5 bases and at J to 0 bases, leaving 7 bases not matched to a gene. The CDR3 here is CASSRGRGTSYEQYF. CDR3 sequence (DNA): TGTGCCAGCAGTAGAGGGCGGGGGACCTCCTACGAGCAGTACTTC.

This clonotype was counted at least ten times. An end of the junction does not agree with germline; a read error may underlie this. This chain connects TRBV15 to TRBJ2-4, with D perhaps matching TRBD2 (6 bases). The length of the CDR3 is 17 residues. Per germline, CDR1 LNHNV and CDR2 YYDKDF (reference sequence). The CDR3 spells CATSRVPLLLAKNIKYF. The CDR3 DNA reads as TGTGCCACCAGCAGAGTTCCCCTATTACTAGCCAAAAACATTAAGTACTTC.

In its sample, this clonotype was seen many times. The chain links TRBV5-6 to TRBJ1-2; 8 nucleotides align to TRBD1. The CDR3 is 14 residues long. V lost 5 bases and J lost 5; bases outside the gene matches: 8. Germline V gene lookup returns CDR1 SGHDT and CDR2 YYEEEE. As DNA, the CDR3 is TGTGCCAGCAGTGACTGGACAGGGAGTTATGGCTACACCTTC. Its translation is CASSDWTGSYGYTF.